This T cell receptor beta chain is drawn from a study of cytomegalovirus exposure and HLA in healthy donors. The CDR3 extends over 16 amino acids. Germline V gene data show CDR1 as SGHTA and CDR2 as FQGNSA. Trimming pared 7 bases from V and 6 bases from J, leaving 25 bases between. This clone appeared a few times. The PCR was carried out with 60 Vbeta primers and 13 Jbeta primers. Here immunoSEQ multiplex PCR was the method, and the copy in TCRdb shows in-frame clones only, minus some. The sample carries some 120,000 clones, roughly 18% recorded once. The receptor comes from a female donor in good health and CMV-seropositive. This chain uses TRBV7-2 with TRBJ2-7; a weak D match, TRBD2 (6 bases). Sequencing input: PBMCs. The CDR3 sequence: CASTRRPNSGLFEQYF. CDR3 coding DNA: TGTGCCAGCACCCGTCGCCCCAACAGCGGGCTTTTCGAGCAGTACTTC.